These T cell receptor beta chains were read from a single sample in a study of identical twins. TCRdb recomputed calls from the 5' RACE reads with MiXCR, one row per CDR3 protein. The table records around 340,000 distinct CDR3 sequences, 9% to 15% of them present only once. These same records also appear under a second study, on yellow fever vaccine responses in identical twins.

The specimen sequenced was CD8+ T cells sorted from blood. These receptors originate from a woman under 30 in good health. Both conserved end residues are part of each CDR3. Fields, in order: D gene, clone size, J gene, V gene, CDR3 DNA, CDR3 protein. The D gene is left open where the match is weak. Clone sizes are given selectively: once, few, many, or a class where the clone is expanded.

>TRBD1|once|TRBJ2-5|TRBV14
TGTGCCAGCAGCCAAGATCAGTGGGACAGGGTTGTAGAGACCCAGTACTTC
CASSQDQWDRVVETQYF
>.|few|TRBJ2-5|TRBV5-1
TGCGCCAGCAGCTTGAGGGGCGGAACCCAAGAGACCCAGTACTTC
CASSLRGGTQETQYF
>.|few|TRBJ2-3|TRBV13
TGTGCCAGCAGCCCCGCGGGCTCTTACACAGATACGCAGTATTTT
CASSPAGSYTDTQYF
>.|.|TRBJ2-2|TRBV7-9
TGTGCCAGCAGCTTAGCTCGGGTGTCCACCGGGGAGCTGTTTTTT
CASSLARVSTGELFF
>.|.|TRBJ2-2|TRBV28
TGTGCCAGCAGTTTACACGGGACATCAGCGAACACCGGGGAGCTGTTTTTT
CASSLHGTSANTGELFF
>.|.|TRBJ2-1|TRBV20-1
TGCAGTGCTAGAGACCCCAGTTACAATGAGCAGTTCTTC
CSARDPSYNEQFF
>.|many|TRBJ2-1|TRBV4-1
TGCGCCAGCAGCCAAGTGGGGGAGCAGTTCTTC
CASSQVGEQFF
>.|.|TRBJ2-5|TRBV6-5
TGTGCCAGCAGTTACCCCGGCCAAGAAGAGACCCAGTACTTC
CASSYPGQEETQYF
>TRBD2|.|TRBJ2-1|TRBV4-1
TGCGCCAGCAGCCAAGAGCGGGGGTCACACAATGAGCAGTTCTTC
CASSQERGSHNEQFF
>.|many|TRBJ1-2|TRBV12-3/TRBV12-4
TGTGCCAGCAGTCTGCAAGGGGTGAATGGCTACACCTTC
CASSLQGVNGYTF
>TRBD1|many|TRBJ2-1|TRBV7-9
TGTGCCACCTCCGGACCGGGACAGGGGGCCAATGAGCAGTTCTTC
CATSGPGQGANEQFF
>.|.|TRBJ2-7|TRBV20-1
TGCAGTGCGGACATCTCCTACGAGCAGTACTTC
CSADISYEQYF
>.|.|TRBJ1-1|TRBV9
TGTGCCAGCAGCGTGGGGACGAACACTGAAGCTTTCTTT
CASSVGTNTEAFF
>TRBD1|.|TRBJ2-2|TRBV6-1
TGTGCCAGCATGGGGACAGTTGAAGGCGCCGGGGAGCTGTTTTTT
CASMGTVEGAGELFF
>.|few|TRBJ2-7|TRBV7-9
TGTGCCAGCAGCTTGGTCAACGAGCAGTACTTC
CASSLVNEQYF
>TRBD2|.|TRBJ2-3|TRBV3-1
TGTGCCAGCAGCCCTAGCGGGAGGAGGAGCACAGATACGCAGTATTTT
CASSPSGRRSTDTQYF
>.|.|TRBJ2-1|TRBV18
TGTGCCAGCTCACCGGTGCCAGCGTCGGGCGATCATGAGCAGTTCTTC
CASSPVPASGDHEQFF
>.|few|TRBJ2-2|TRBV20-1
TGCAGTGCTACCCCAAATACTCTAGTGGTCGGGGAGCTGTTTTTT
CSATPNTLVVGELFF
>TRBD2|.|TRBJ2-1|TRBV6-5
TGTGCCAGCAGTTACCTACTAGCGGGAGGGGAAAACGAGCAGTTCTTC
CASSYLLAGGENEQFF
>.|once|TRBJ2-7|TRBV20-1
TGCAGTGCTAGAGGTAATAGCGTCTACGAGCAGTACTTC
CSARGNSVYEQYF
>TRBD1|.|TRBJ1-2|TRBV12-3/TRBV12-4
TGTGCCAGCACTGCCGGGACAGCCTATGGCTACACCTTC
CASTAGTAYGYTF